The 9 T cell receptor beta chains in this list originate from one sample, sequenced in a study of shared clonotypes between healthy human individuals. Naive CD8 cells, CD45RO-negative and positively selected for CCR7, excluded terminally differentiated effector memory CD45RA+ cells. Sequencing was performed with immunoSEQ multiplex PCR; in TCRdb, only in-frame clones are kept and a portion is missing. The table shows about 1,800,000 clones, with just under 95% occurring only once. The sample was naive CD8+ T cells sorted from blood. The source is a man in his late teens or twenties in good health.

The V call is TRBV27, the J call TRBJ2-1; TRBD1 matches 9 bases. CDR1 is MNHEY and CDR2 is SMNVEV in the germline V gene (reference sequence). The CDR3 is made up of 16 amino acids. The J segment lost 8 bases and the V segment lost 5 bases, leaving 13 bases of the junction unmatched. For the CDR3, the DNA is TGTGCCAGCAGTGCTATCATGGGACAGGGTGTCGATGAGCAGTTCTTC. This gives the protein CASSAIMGQGVDEQFF.

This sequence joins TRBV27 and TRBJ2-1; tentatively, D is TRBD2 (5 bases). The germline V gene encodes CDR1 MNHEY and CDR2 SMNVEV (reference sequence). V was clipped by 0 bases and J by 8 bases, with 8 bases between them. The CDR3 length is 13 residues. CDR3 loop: CASSLSPSHEQFF. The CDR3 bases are TGTGCCAGCAGTTTATCGCCTAGCCATGAGCAGTTCTTC.

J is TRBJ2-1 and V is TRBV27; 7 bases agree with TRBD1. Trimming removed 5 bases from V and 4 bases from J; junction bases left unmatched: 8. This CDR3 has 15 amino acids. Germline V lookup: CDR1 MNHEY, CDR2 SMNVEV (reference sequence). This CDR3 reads CASSPTGVLYNEQFF. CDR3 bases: TGTGCCAGCAGTCCTACAGGGGTTCTTTACAATGAGCAGTTCTTC.

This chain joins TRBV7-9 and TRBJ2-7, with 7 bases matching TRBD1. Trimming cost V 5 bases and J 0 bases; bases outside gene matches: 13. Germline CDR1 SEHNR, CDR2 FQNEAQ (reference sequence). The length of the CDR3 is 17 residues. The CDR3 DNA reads TGTGCCAGCAGCATGATATCCGGGACAGAGAGCTCCTACGAGCAGTACTTC. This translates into CASSMISGTESSYEQYF.

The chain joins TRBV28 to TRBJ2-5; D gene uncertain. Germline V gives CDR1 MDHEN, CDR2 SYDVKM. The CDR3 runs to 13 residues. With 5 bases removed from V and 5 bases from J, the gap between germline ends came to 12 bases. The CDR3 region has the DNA TGTGCCAGCAGTCCTACTGGGTGGGAGACCCAGTACTTC. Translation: CASSPTGWETQYF.

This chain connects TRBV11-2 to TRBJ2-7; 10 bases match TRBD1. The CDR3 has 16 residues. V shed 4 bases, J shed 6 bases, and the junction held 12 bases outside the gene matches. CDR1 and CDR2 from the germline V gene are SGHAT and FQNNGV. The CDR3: CASSSGPGTGELEQYF. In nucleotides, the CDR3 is TGTGCCAGCAGCTCGGGACCCGGGACAGGGGAACTCGAGCAGTACTTC.

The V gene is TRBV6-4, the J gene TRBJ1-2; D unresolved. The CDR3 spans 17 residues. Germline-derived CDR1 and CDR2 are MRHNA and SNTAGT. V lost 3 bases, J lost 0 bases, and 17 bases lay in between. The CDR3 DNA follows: TGTGCCAGCAGTGAAGAGGTAGGGTCGGTAGCTAACTATGGCTACACCTTC. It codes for CASSEEVGSVANYGYTF.

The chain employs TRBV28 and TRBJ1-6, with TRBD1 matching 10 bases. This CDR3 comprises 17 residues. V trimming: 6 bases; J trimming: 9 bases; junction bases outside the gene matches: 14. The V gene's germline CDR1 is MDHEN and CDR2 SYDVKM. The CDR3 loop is CASSVGPRQGASSPLHF. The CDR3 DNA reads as TGTGCCAGCAGCGTAGGACCGCGACAGGGGGCGAGTTCACCCCTCCACTTT. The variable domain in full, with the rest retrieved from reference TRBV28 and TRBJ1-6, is DVKVTQSSRYLVKRTGEKVFLECVQDMDHENMFWYRQDPGLGLRLIYFSYDVKMKEKGDIPEGYSVSREKKERFSLILESASTNQTSMYLCASSVGPRQGASSPLHFGNGTRLTVT.

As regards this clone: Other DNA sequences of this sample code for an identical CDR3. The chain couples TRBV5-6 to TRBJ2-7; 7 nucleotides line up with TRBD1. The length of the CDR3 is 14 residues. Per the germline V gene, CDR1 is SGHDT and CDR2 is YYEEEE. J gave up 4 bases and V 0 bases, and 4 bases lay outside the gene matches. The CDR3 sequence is CASSLDRDSYEQYF. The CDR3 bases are TGTGCCAGCAGCTTGGACAGGGACAGTTACGAGCAGTACTTC.